These 18 T cell receptor beta chains were sequenced from one sample in a study of immune heterogeneity within non-small cell lung tumors. Multiplex PCR relied on 32 V and 13 J primers to amplify TCR beta CDR3. In TCRdb, the multiplex PCR reads were re-called with MiXCR into one record per CDR3 protein. The profile shows about 15,000 distinct CDR3 sequences, over 25% of them singletons. TCRs were amplified from 450 to 700 ng gDNA of bulk tumor per sample. While surgery was under way, several biopsies spaced far apart were taken per primary tumor. Enrolled patients presented with newly diagnosed, previously untreated non-small cell lung cancer and underwent curative surgery. Sequenced: lung tumor tissue. These receptors originate from a woman between 45 and 60 years old with non-small cell lung cancer.

This clonotype was detected ten times or more. The chain joins TRBV6-1 to TRBJ1-2; no clear D. This CDR3 is 12 amino acids long. Germline loops: CDR1 MNHNS, CDR2 SASEGT. The V and J ends lost 1 base and 8 bases respectively, with 8 bases between them. The CDR3 reads CASSEEALGYTF. The CDR3 nucleotides are TGTGCCAGCAGTGAAGAGGCCTTGGGCTACACCTTC.

This clonotype was observed a few times. The J gene is TRBJ2-7, the V gene TRBV20-1; the D call may be TRBD1 or TRBD2 (5 bases each). There are 13 residues in the CDR3. Germline CDR1 and CDR2: DFQATT and SNEGSKA (reference sequence). CDR3 loop: CSHPGRASYEQYF. The CDR3, as DNA: TGCAGCCACCCGGGGCGGGCCTCCTACGAGCAGTACTTC.

The chain combines TRBV10-3 with TRBJ2-3, with D unresolved. The CDR3 consists of 14 residues. CDR1 ENHRY and CDR2 SYGVKD come from the germline V gene. The germline V and J ends were trimmed by 2 bases and 2 bases, with 8 bases remaining between them. The CDR3 sequence is CAISERANTDTQYF. CDR3 DNA sequence: TGTGCCATCAGTGAGAGGGCAAACACAGATACGCAGTATTTT.

This clonotype was recorded many times. The V gene is TRBV3-1, the J gene TRBJ1-6; D is unclear. The CDR3 extends over 12 amino acids. Germline CDR1 reads LGHDT; CDR2 reads YNNKEL (reference sequence). V was shortened by 0 bases and J by 10 bases, with 4 bases between the two germline ends. Written as DNA, the CDR3 is TGTGCCAGCAGCCAAGAATCATCACCCCTCCACTTT. Amino acids: CASSQESSPLHF.

As concerns this clonotype: A much larger clonotype is one base distant, so this may be a read error. The rearrangement joins TRBV13 to TRBJ2-5; D is perhaps TRBD1 (6 bases). Germline V gene lookup returns CDR1 PRHDT and CDR2 FYEKMQ (reference sequence). This CDR3 comprises 12 residues. Trimming took off 5 bases at V and 7 bases at J, with 11 bases between the two ends. The CDR3 DNA follows: TGTGCCAGCAGCCGACAGGAAGGGACCCAGTACTTC. Translation: CASSRQEGTQYF.

A few counts support this clonotype. The rearrangement joins TRBV6-9 to TRBJ1-2; the D gene is possibly TRBD1 (6 bases). Trimming pared 1 base from V and 1 base from J, leaving 7 bases between. CDR1 and CDR2 from the germline V gene are MNHGY and SVAAGI. This CDR3 contains 14 residues. CDR3: CASSYLDSNYGYTF. CDR3 in DNA: TGTGCCAGCAGTTATTTGGACAGTAACTATGGCTACACCTTC.

Points on this clonotype: Just one base apart from a much larger clone, this may be a read error. CDR3: CASSRSRGTHEQYF. The CDR3 DNA reads as TGTGCCAGCAGCCGTTCACGGGGGACCCACGAGCAGTACTTC. This rearrangement joins TRBV16 to TRBJ2-7; tentatively, D is TRBD2 (6 bases). Germline CDR1 KGHSY, CDR2 FQNENV. The V end was cut by 4 bases, the J end by 5 bases, with 15 bases between. CDR3 length: 14 amino acids. Based on the CDR3 plus reference TRBV16 and TRBJ2-7, the full variable domain is GEEVAQTPKHLVRGEGQKAKLYCAPIKGHSYVFWYQQVLKNEFKFLISFQNENVFDETGMPKERFSAKCLPNSPCSLEIQATKLEDSAVYFCASSRSRGTHEQYFGPGTRLTVT.

This clonotype has ten or more counts. The chain recombines TRBV4-1 with TRBJ1-3; 7 bases are shared with TRBD1. The CDR3 is made up of 16 amino acids. The ends lost 1 base at V and 4 bases at J; junction bases unmatched: 7. Germline loops: CDR1 MGHRA, CDR2 YSYEKL. CDR3 protein: CASSQGQGGAGNTIYF. DNA for the CDR3: TGCGCCAGCAGCCAAGGTCAGGGGGGGGCCGGAAACACCATATATTTT.

The chain joins TRBV28 to TRBJ1-3; TRBD1 might be the D (5 bases). Germline assignment: CDR1 MDHEN and CDR2 SYDVKM. CDR3 length: 14 residues. V lost 6 bases, J lost 2 bases, and 11 bases lay in between. The CDR3 nucleotides read TGTGCCAGCAGGCTTGGGGGTGCTGGAAACACCATATATTTT. This translates into CASRLGGAGNTIYF. The whole variable domain, remainder taken from reference TRBV28 and TRBJ1-3, is DVKVTQSSRYLVKRTGEKVFLECVQDMDHENMFWYRQDPGLGLRLIYFSYDVKMKEKGDIPEGYSVSREKKERFSLILESASTNQTSMYLCASRLGGAGNTIYFGEGSWLTVV.

This clonotype was detected ten times or more. The chain joins TRBV4-2 to TRBJ1-2; TRBD1 matches 9 bases. The V gene end was trimmed by 3 bases and the J gene end by 7 bases; junction bases not matched to a gene: 9. The germline V gene has CDR1 LGHNA and CDR2 YNFKEQ. The CDR3 is made up of 15 amino acids. Here the CDR3 DNA reads TGTGCCAGCAGCCACCCGGACAGGGGAAGTCGTGGCTACACCTTC. Encoded protein: CASSHPDRGSRGYTF.

The chain employs TRBV18 and TRBJ2-5; tentative D call: TRBD2 (5 bases). The CDR3 is 14 amino acids. Trimming took off 0 bases at V and 3 bases at J, with 8 bases between the two ends. Germline V CDR1 and CDR2: KGHSH, LQKENI. This CDR3 reads CASSPPGNEETQYF. The CDR3 DNA reads as TGTGCCAGCTCACCACCCGGGAACGAAGAGACCCAGTACTTC.

Notes on this clonotype: It may be a read error: a sequence one base away is much more abundant. The V call is TRBV29-1, the J call TRBJ2-1; 9 nucleotides align to TRBD2. CDR3 length: 16 amino acids. Germline CDR1 and CDR2: SQVTM and ANQGSEA. CDR3 sequence reads: CIVEGEREASYNEQFF. The CDR3 nucleotides are TGCATCGTTGAGGGGGAGCGGGAGGCGTCCTACAATGAGCAGTTCTTC.

This clonotype was found many times. The V call is TRBV20-1, the J call TRBJ1-3; D is uncertain. From germline, CDR1 is DFQATT and CDR2 SNEGSKA (reference sequence). This CDR3 is built from 13 residues. V was cut by 8 bases and J by 1 base, with 12 bases left in between. The CDR3 nucleotides read TGCAGTTCTATGGGAGTTTCTGGAAACACCATATATTTT. As protein: CSSMGVSGNTIYF.

The chain has TRBV20-1 and TRBJ2-3; D not resolved. The CDR3 covers 19 residues. The V and J ends lost 5 bases and 1 base respectively, with 28 bases between them. CDR1 and CDR2 (germline): DFQATT, SNEGSKA (reference sequence). CDR3 loop: CSAVNNKNRARSGTDTQYF. The CDR3 coding sequence is TGCAGTGCTGTAAACAACAAAAACCGGGCGAGGTCTGGCACAGATACGCAGTATTTT.

This clonotype was seen ten or more times. The J gene is TRBJ2-5, the V gene TRBV5-6, with 8 bases identical to TRBD1. The CDR3 covers 14 residues. The germline V gene encodes CDR1 SGHDT and CDR2 YYEEEE. V lost 2 bases to trimming and J lost 1 base; unmatched junction nucleotides: 1. CDR3 region: CASSFGQGQETQYF. Written as DNA, the CDR3 is TGTGCCAGCAGCTTCGGACAGGGCCAAGAGACCCAGTACTTC.

This clonotype is medium-sized within its sample. The chain employs TRBV28 and TRBJ1-4; TRBD1 matches at 7 bases. Germline loops: CDR1 MDHEN, CDR2 SYDVKM. J was trimmed by 5 bases and V by 6 bases; bases with no gene match: 9. The CDR3 extends over 15 amino acids. The CDR3: CASRPLGQKNEKLFF. CDR3 coding DNA: TGTGCCAGCAGGCCGTTGGGACAGAAGAATGAAAAACTGTTTTTT.

By sample share, this clonotype is large. The chain's CDR3 is CASSGGTGSALGYTF. As DNA, the CDR3 is TGTGCCAGTAGTGGGGGGACAGGGAGCGCCCTTGGCTACACCTTC. The chain couples TRBV19 to TRBJ1-2; 9 nucleotides agree with TRBD1. The CDR3 consists of 15 residues. With V trimmed by 5 bases and J by 7 bases, 11 bases remained unmatched. Germline CDR1 and CDR2: LNHDA and SQIVND (reference sequence).

This clonotype has a handful of counts. The junction and the germline gene differ at one end; a read error may be behind it. This rearrangement joins TRBV6-2 or TRBV6-3 to TRBJ2-3, with D perhaps TRBD2 (5 bases). The CDR3 runs to 19 residues. CDR1 MNHEY and CDR2 SVGEGT come from the germline V gene. The CDR3, as DNA: TGTGCCAGCCGCGCCCTCGGAGGTTGGCAAAAAAATAGCACAGATACGCAGTATTTC. This sequence encodes CASRALGGWQKNSTDTQYF.